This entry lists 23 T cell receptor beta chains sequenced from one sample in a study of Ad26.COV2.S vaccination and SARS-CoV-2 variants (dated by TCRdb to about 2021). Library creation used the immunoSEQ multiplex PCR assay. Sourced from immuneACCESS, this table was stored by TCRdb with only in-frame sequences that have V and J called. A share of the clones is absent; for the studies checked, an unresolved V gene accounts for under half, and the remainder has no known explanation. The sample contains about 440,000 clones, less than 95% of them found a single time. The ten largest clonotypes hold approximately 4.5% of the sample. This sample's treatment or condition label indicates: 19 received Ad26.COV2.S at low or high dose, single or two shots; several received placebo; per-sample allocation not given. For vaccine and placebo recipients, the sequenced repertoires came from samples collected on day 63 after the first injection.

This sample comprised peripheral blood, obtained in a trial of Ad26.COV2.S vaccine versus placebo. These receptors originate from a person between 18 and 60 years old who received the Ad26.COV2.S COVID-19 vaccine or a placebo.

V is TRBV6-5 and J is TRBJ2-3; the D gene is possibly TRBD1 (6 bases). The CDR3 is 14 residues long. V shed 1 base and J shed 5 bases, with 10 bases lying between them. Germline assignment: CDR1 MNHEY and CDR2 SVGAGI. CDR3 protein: CASSYFLQGDTQYF. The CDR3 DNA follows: TGTGCCAGCAGTTACTTTTTACAGGGAGATACGCAGTATTTT.

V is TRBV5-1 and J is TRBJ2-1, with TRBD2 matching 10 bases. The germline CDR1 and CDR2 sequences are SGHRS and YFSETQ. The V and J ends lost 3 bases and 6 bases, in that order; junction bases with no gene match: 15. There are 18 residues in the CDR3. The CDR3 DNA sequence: TGCGCCAGCAGCTACAGGGTGGTGCTAGCGGGAGTTTCCAATGAGCAGTTCTTC. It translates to CASSYRVVLAGVSNEQFF.

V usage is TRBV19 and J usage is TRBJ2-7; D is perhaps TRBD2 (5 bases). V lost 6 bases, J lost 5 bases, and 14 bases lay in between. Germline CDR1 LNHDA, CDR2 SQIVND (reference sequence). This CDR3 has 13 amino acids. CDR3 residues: CASSPTRGHEQYF. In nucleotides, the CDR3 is TGTGCCAGTAGCCCTACTAGAGGACACGAGCAGTACTTC.

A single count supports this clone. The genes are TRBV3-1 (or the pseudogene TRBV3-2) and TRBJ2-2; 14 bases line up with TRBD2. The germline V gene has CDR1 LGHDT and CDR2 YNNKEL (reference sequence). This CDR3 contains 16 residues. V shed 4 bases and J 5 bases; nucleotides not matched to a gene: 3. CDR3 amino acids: CASSPGLAGVTGELFF. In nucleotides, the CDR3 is TGTGCCAGCAGCCCGGGACTAGCGGGAGTAACCGGGGAGCTGTTTTTT.

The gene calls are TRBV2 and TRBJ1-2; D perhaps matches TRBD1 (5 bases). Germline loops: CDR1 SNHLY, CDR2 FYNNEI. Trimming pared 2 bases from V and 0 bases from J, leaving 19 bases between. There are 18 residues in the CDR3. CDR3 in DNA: TGTGCCAGCAGTGAAACAGCGGAGAGGGGCGCCACTAACTATGGCTACACCTTC. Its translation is CASSETAERGATNYGYTF.

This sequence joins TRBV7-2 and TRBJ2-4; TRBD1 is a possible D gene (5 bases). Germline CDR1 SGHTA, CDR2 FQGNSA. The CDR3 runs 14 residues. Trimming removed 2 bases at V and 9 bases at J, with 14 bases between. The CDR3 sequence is CASSLSGSDFIQYF. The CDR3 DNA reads TGTGCCAGCAGCTTATCAGGGTCCGATTTCATTCAGTACTTC.

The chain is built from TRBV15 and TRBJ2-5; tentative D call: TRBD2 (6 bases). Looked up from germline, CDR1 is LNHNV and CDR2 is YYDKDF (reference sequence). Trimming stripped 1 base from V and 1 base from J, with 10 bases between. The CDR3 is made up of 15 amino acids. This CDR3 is CATSRGRLGQETQYF. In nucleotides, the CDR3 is TGTGCCACCAGCAGAGGCAGACTAGGCCAAGAGACCCAGTACTTC.

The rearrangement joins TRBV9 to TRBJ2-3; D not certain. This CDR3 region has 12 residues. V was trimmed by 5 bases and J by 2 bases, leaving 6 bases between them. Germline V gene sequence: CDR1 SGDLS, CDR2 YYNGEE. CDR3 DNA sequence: TGTGCCAGCAGTCAAAACACAGATACGCAGTATTTT. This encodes CASSQNTDTQYF. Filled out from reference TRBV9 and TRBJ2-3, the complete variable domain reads DSGVTQTPKHLITATGQRVTLRCSPRSGDLSVYWYQQSLDQGLQFLIQYYNGEERAKGNILERFSAQQFPDLHSELNLSSLELGDSALYFCASSQNTDTQYFGPGTRLTVL.

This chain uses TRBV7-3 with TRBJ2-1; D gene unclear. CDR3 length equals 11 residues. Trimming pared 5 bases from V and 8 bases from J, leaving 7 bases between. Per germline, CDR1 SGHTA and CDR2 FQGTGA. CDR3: CASSPGDEQFF. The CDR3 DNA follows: TGTGCCAGCAGCCCCGGCGATGAGCAGTTCTTC.

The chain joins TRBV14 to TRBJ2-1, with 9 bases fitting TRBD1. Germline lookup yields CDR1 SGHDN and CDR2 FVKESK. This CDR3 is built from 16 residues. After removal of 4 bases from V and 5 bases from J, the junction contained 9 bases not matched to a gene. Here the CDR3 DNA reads TGTGCCAGCAGCCCATGGTCGGACAGGGGCGACAATGAGCAGTTCTTC. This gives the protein CASSPWSDRGDNEQFF.

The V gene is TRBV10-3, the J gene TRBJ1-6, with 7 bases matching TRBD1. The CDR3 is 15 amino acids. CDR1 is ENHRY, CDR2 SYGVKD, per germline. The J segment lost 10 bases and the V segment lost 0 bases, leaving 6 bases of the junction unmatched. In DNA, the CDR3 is TGTGCCATCAGTGAGTCGTGGGACAGTAGCTCACCCCTCCACTTT. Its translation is CAISESWDSSSPLHF.

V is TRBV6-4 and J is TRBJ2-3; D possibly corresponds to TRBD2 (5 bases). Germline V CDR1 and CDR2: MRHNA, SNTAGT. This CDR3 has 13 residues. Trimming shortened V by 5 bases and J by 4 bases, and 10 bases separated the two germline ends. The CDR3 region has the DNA TGTGCCAGCAGTCGGGATTGGGCAGATACGCAGTATTTT. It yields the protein CASSRDWADTQYF.

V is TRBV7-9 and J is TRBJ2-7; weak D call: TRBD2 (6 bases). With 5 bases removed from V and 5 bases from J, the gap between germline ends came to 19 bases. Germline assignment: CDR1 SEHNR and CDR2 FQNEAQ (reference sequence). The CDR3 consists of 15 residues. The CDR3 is CASSAREDGVDEQYF. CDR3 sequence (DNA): TGTGCCAGCAGCGCAAGGGAGGACGGTGTCGACGAGCAGTACTTC.

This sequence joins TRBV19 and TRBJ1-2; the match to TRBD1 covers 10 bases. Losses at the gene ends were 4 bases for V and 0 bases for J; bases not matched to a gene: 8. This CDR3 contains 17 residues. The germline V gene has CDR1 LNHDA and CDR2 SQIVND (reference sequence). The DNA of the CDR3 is TGTGCCAGTAGTAGCGGGACAGGGGTCGCAGCTAACTATGGCTACACCTTC. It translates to CASSSGTGVAANYGYTF.

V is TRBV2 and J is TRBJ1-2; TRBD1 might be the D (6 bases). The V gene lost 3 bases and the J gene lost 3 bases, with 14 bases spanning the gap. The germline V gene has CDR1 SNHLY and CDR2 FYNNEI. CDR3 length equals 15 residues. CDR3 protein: CASSDYLYRDYGYTF. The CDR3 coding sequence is TGTGCCAGCAGTGACTATTTATACAGGGACTATGGCTACACCTTC.

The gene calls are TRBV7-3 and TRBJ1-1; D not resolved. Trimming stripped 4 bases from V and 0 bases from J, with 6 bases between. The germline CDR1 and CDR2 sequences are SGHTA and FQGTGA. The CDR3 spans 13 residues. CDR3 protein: CASSSTMNTEAFF. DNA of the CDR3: TGTGCCAGCAGCTCCACAATGAACACTGAAGCTTTCTTT.

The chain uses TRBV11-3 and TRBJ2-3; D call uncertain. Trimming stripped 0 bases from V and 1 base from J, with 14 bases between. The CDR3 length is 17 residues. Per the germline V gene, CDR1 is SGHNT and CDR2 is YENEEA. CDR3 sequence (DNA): TGTGCCAGCAGCTTAGAAATTATAGGCTATGGCACAGATACGCAGTATTTT. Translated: CASSLEIIGYGTDTQYF.

Here the CDR3 DNA reads TGTGCCAGTAGACCCCCCGGGACTAGCGGGTATGTTGAGCAGTTCTTC. Amino acid sequence: CASRPPGTSGYVEQFF. This sequence joins TRBV19 and TRBJ2-1; 12 nucleotides line up with TRBD2. This CDR3 contains 16 residues. With 6 bases clipped from V and 9 bases from J, the junction kept 12 bases outside the gene matches. The V gene's germline CDR1 is LNHDA and CDR2 SQIVND (reference sequence).

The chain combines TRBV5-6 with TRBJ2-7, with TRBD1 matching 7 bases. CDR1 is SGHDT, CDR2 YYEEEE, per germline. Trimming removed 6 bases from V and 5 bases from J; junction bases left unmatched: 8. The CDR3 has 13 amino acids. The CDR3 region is CASNRDRIHEQYF. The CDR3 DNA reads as TGTGCCAGCAACCGGGACAGAATTCACGAGCAGTACTTC.

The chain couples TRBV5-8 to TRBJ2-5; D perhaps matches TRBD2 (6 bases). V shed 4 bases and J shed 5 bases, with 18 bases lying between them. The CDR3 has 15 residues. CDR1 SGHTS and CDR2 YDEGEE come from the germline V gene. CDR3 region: CASSARGSRGETQYF. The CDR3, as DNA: TGTGCCAGCAGCGCTCGGGGGTCCCGCGGGGAGACCCAGTACTTC.

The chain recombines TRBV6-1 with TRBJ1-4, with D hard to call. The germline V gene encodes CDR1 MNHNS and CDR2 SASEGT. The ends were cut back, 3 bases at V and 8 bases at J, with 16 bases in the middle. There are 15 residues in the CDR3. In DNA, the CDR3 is TGTGCCAGCAGTGAGACCGAAGCAGGAGGCGAAAAACTGTTTTTT. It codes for CASSETEAGGEKLFF.

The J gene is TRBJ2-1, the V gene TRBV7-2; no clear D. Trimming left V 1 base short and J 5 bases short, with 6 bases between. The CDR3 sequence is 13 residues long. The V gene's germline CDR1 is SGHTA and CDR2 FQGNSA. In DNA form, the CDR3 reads TGTGCCAGCAGCTTAGTTGGGAACAATGAGCAGTTCTTC. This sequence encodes CASSLVGNNEQFF.

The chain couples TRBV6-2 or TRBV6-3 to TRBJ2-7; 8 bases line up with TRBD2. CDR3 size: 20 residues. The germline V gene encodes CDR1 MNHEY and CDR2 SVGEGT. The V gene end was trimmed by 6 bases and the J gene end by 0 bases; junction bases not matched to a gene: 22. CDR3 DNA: TGTGCCAGCAGCTCCCCGCCCGGGCGGCCACTAGCGGCAAACTCCTACGAGCAGTACTTC. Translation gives CASSSPPGRPLAANSYEQYF.